The rows below give T cell receptor beta chains drawn from one sample of a study of blood T cell repertoires in COVID-19. Only in-frame clones appear in the TCRdb table, and some are missing; sequencing was by immunoSEQ multiplex PCR. The top ten clones hold over 20% of a sample with about 44,000 clones, about nine tenths of them seen once. The sample consisted of peripheral blood. The receptor source for this set is a woman older than 75 in a cohort sampled during active or convalescent COVID-19. The CDR3 runs from the conserved cysteine through the conserved F or W. The order of the fields is J gene, V gene, D gene, clone size, CDR3 protein, CDR3 DNA. A D gene is named only where the DNA matches it firmly. The size entry is marked missing in some rows and otherwise reads once, few, many or a size class.

J: TRBJ2-7
V: TRBV2
D: .
size: .
CDR3: CASGTYLGHEQYF
DNA: TGTGCCAGCGGGACATACCTAGGCCACGAGCAGTACTTC

J: TRBJ2-1
V: TRBV4-1
D: .
size: .
CDR3: CASSRPTTDEQFF
DNA: TGCGCCAGCAGCCGCCCGACTACAGATGAGCAGTTCTTC

J: TRBJ2-7
V: TRBV3-1/TRBV3-2
D: TRBD2
size: once
CDR3: CASSPLSGREGSYEQYF
DNA: TGTGCCAGCAGCCCCCTCTCGGGGCGGGAGGGCTCCTACGAGCAGTACTTC

J: TRBJ1-2
V: TRBV10-3
D: TRBD1
size: .
CDR3: CAISEAGGNYGYTF
DNA: TGTGCCATCAGTGAAGCAGGGGGTAACTATGGCTACACCTTC

J: TRBJ2-5
V: TRBV30
D: TRBD1
size: .
CDR3: CAWSVQGARETQYF
DNA: TGTGCCTGGAGTGTCCAGGGGGCTCGGGAGACCCAGTACTTC

J: TRBJ2-1
V: TRBV27
D: .
size: .
CDR3: CASSLLTSGNEQFF
DNA: TGTGCCAGCAGTTTGTTGACTAGTGGCAATGAGCAGTTCTTC

J: TRBJ2-7
V: TRBV10-1
D: TRBD1
size: few
CDR3: CASSRILPGGSYEQYF
DNA: TGCGCCAGCAGTCGAATACTCCCAGGGGGATCCTACGAGCAGTACTTC

J: TRBJ2-5
V: TRBV5-4
D: .
size: once
CDR3: CASSLLVSGETQYF
DNA: TGTGCCAGCAGCTTACTGGTTTCGGGAGAGACCCAGTACTTC

J: TRBJ2-3
V: TRBV4-2
D: TRBD2
size: .
CDR3: CASSLVGVAGGTDTQYF
DNA: TGTGCCAGCAGCCTCGTCGGCGTAGCGGGCGGCACAGATACGCAGTATTTT

J: TRBJ1-1
V: TRBV9
D: .
size: .
CDR3: CASSAGTLNTEAFF
DNA: TGTGCCAGCAGTGCCGGGACACTGAACACTGAAGCTTTCTTT

J: TRBJ2-3
V: TRBV19
D: .
size: .
CDR3: CASSPGVALTTDTQYF
DNA: TGTGCCAGTAGTCCGGGGGTGGCTCTTACCACAGATACGCAGTATTTT

J: TRBJ1-2
V: TRBV5-1
D: .
size: .
CDR3: CASSLVRDSGYTF
DNA: TGCGCCAGCAGCTTGGTCAGGGATAGCGGCTACACCTTC

J: TRBJ1-6
V: TRBV12-5
D: TRBD1
size: .
CDR3: CASGTGTGGSPLHF
DNA: TGTGCTAGTGGTACGGGGACAGGGGGTTCACCCCTCCACTTT

J: TRBJ1-5
V: TRBV12-3/TRBV12-4
D: TRBD1
size: once
CDR3: CASSWTGNQPQHF
DNA: TGTGCCAGCAGTTGGACAGGGAATCAGCCCCAGCATTTT